These 23 T cell receptor beta chains came from one sample sequenced in a study of blood T cell repertoires in COVID-19. Sequencing was performed with immunoSEQ multiplex PCR; in TCRdb, only in-frame clones are kept and a portion is missing. The data contain fewer than 70,000 clones, 80% to 90% of them seen just once; the ten biggest clones take up roughly 3.5%. Sample: peripheral blood. The receptors were sampled from a human donor in a cohort sampled during active COVID-19.

This clone occurred a few times. The V and J genes are TRBV6-5 and TRBJ1-3, with D tentatively TRBD1 (6 bases). V was clipped by 7 bases and J by 4 bases, with 17 bases between them. CDR1 is MNHEY, CDR2 SVGAGI, per germline. The CDR3 covers 15 residues. CDR3 protein: CASIPGGARGNTIYF. The CDR3 DNA reads as TGTGCCAGCATCCCGGGGGGGGCCCGAGGAAACACCATATATTTT.

The gene calls are TRBV10-1 and TRBJ2-1, with a possible D match to TRBD2 (7 bases). V lost 2 bases and J 4 bases, leaving 18 bases between the germline ends. Per germline, CDR1 WNHNN and CDR2 SYGVQD (reference sequence). The CDR3 contains 17 residues. In DNA form, the CDR3 reads TGCGCCAGCAGTGAGACCTCGTTGGGGGGGCTGTACAATGAGCAGTTCTTC. Its translation is CASSETSLGGLYNEQFF.

This sequence joins TRBV27 and TRBJ2-7, with 8 bases fitting TRBD1. The trim removed 6 bases at V and 7 bases at J, leaving 17 bases unmatched. The CDR3 is 16 amino acids. The germline CDR1 and CDR2 sequences are MNHEY and SMNVEV (reference sequence). In DNA form, the CDR3 reads TGTGCCAGCAGCAGACAGGGGACGGTCTTCCTGGGGGAGCAGTACTTC. This gives the protein CASSRQGTVFLGEQYF.

This clone has just one count. V usage is TRBV18 and J usage is TRBJ1-6; weak D call: TRBD1 (6 bases). V lost 2 bases and J lost 5, with 13 bases in between. Germline values: CDR1 KGHSH, CDR2 LQKENI. This CDR3 comprises 16 residues. Here the CDR3 reads CASSPVRGQDNSPLHF. The CDR3 DNA reads TGTGCCAGCTCACCAGTCAGGGGACAAGATAATTCACCCCTCCACTTT. Complete variable domain (other parts from reference TRBV18 and TRBJ1-6): NAGVMQNPRHLVRRRGQEARLRCSPMKGHSHVYWYRQLPEEGLKFMVYLQKENIIDESGMPKERFSAEFPKEGPSILRIQQVVRGDSAAYFCASSPVRGQDNSPLHFGNGTRLTVT.

The chain recombines TRBV18 with TRBJ2-1; tentative D call: TRBD2 (7 bases). Germline CDR1 KGHSH, CDR2 LQKENI. The CDR3 is 17 amino acids. Trimming cost V 6 bases and J 0 bases, with 18 bases left between them. Here the CDR3 reads CASSRTGGGVSYNEQFF. The CDR3 bases are TGTGCCAGCTCCCGTACCGGCGGGGGCGTCTCCTACAATGAGCAGTTCTTC.

V gene TRBV2 combines with J gene TRBJ1-5; 7 positions match TRBD1. V lost 5 bases, J lost 3 bases, and 7 bases stayed unmatched. Per germline, CDR1 SNHLY and CDR2 FYNNEI. The CDR3 consists of 15 residues. The CDR3 protein is CASSLGQAHNQPQHF. The CDR3 bases are TGTGCCAGCAGTCTCGGACAGGCGCACAATCAGCCCCAGCATTTT.

The genes are TRBV7-2 and TRBJ2-5, with TRBD2 identical over 7 bases. The ends lost 5 bases at V and 4 bases at J; junction bases unmatched: 16. Per germline, CDR1 SGHTA and CDR2 FQGNSA. This CDR3 has 17 residues. The CDR3 sequence: CASSPSGVGIGGETQYF. CDR3 in DNA: TGTGCCAGCAGCCCAAGCGGGGTGGGCATTGGGGGAGAGACCCAGTACTTC.

This clone was detected only once. This rearrangement joins TRBV3-1 (or the pseudogene TRBV3-2) to TRBJ1-5; 7 bases map to TRBD1. Trimming at V came to 6 bases and at J to 11 bases, leaving 10 bases not matched to a gene. The CDR3 consists of 13 residues. The germline V gene has CDR1 LGHDT and CDR2 YNNKEL (reference sequence). The CDR3 reads CASSSDRVLAQHF. CDR3 bases: TGTGCCAGCAGTTCAGACAGGGTCCTGGCCCAGCATTTT.

The gene calls are TRBV7-2 and TRBJ1-6; D remains ambiguous. The CDR3 consists of 14 residues. Germline V gene lookup returns CDR1 SGHTA and CDR2 FQGNSA. The ends were cut back, 4 bases at V and 7 bases at J, with 11 bases in the middle. CDR3 protein: CASSYRGENSPLHF. The CDR3 DNA reads as TGTGCCAGCAGCTACCGGGGAGAAAATTCACCCCTCCACTTT.

The J gene is TRBJ2-1, the V gene TRBV4-2, with 9 bases identical to TRBD2. With V trimmed by 0 bases and J by 7 bases, 13 bases remained unmatched. This CDR3 is 18 amino acids long. In germline, CDR1 is LGHNA, CDR2 YNFKEQ. The CDR3 coding sequence is TGTGCCAGCAGCCAAGATCCACACTCGGCGGGGGGGCGAAATGAGCAGTTCTTC. Translated: CASSQDPHSAGGRNEQFF.

CDR3 protein: CASSPTLAGGTNEQFF. The CDR3 DNA sequence: TGTGCCAGTAGCCCGACCTTGGCGGGAGGTACCAATGAGCAGTTCTTC. The chain recombines TRBV19 with TRBJ2-1; 8 bases are a match to TRBD2. Germline loops: CDR1 LNHDA, CDR2 SQIVND (reference sequence). Germline trimming cut 6 bases from V and 6 bases from J; bases unmatched to any gene: 13. This CDR3 has 16 amino acids. Based on the CDR3 plus reference TRBV19 and TRBJ2-1, the full variable domain is DGGITQSPKYLFRKEGQNVTLSCEQNLNHDAMYWYRQDPGQGLRLIYYSQIVNDFQKGDIAEGYSVSREKKESFPLTVTSAQKNPTAFYLCASSPTLAGGTNEQFFGPGTRLTVL.

The gene calls are TRBV5-1 and TRBJ2-5; D unresolved. The CDR3 spans 13 residues. From germline, CDR1 is SGHRS and CDR2 YFSETQ. Trimming took off 0 bases at V and 5 bases at J, with 8 bases between the two ends. This CDR3 reads CASSLVIRETQYF. CDR3 coding DNA: TGCGCCAGCAGCTTGGTAATTCGGGAGACCCAGTACTTC.

The V and J genes are TRBV27 and TRBJ2-1; 9 nucleotides match TRBD1. The CDR3 extends over 16 amino acids. V lost 6 bases, J lost 2 bases, and 8 bases stayed unmatched. Per germline, CDR1 MNHEY and CDR2 SMNVEV (reference sequence). The CDR3 nucleotides are TGTGCCAGCAGCCCGTGGGGGACAGGGACCTACAATGAGCAGTTCTTC. Translating gives CASSPWGTGTYNEQFF.

This rearrangement joins TRBV6-5 to TRBJ1-1, with D tentatively TRBD1 (6 bases). This CDR3 is built from 16 residues. Trimming left V 0 bases short and J 3 bases short, with 14 bases between. Germline CDR1 and CDR2: MNHEY and SVGAGI. The CDR3 region has the DNA TGTGCCAGCAGTTACTCGATAGGGGCAGGGGACACTGAAGCTTTCTTT. Translating gives CASSYSIGAGDTEAFF.

The chain employs TRBV5-1 and TRBJ2-7, with 9 positions matching TRBD2. This CDR3 comprises 17 residues. The germline CDR1 and CDR2 sequences are SGHRS and YFSETQ. Trimming cost V 0 bases and J 4 bases; bases outside gene matches: 11. This CDR3 is CASSLGGSGSIMYEQYF. In DNA, the CDR3 is TGCGCCAGCAGCTTGGGGGGTAGCGGGAGTATCATGTACGAGCAGTACTTC.

CDR3 in DNA: TGTGCCAGCAGCGTAGGTGGACTAGCGGAGGGGACCCAGTACTTC. Translation: CASSVGGLAEGTQYF. The J gene is TRBJ2-5, the V gene TRBV9; TRBD2 agrees at 10 bases. The CDR3 length is 15 residues. The germline CDR1 and CDR2 sequences are SGDLS and YYNGEE. V shed 0 bases, J shed 7 bases, and the junction held 6 bases outside the gene matches.

The genes are TRBV13 and TRBJ2-4; 9 nucleotides line up with TRBD1. J lost 8 bases, V lost 5 bases, and 7 bases had no gene match. Germline V gene data show CDR1 as PRHDT and CDR2 as FYEKMQ (reference sequence). This CDR3 contains 14 residues. The CDR3 region is CASSITGGADIQYF. The CDR3 DNA sequence: TGTGCCAGCAGCATAACAGGGGGCGCGGACATTCAGTACTTC. Combining the CDR3 with reference TRBV13 and TRBJ2-4 gives the whole variable domain AAGVIQSPRHLIKEKRETATLKCYPIPRHDTVYWYQQGPGQDPQFLISFYEKMQSDKGSIPDRFSAQQFSDYHSELNMSSLELGDSALYFCASSITGGADIQYFGAGTRLSVL.

The table lists this clone with a few counts. The chain recombines TRBV18 with TRBJ2-2; D remains unclear. CDR1 is KGHSH, CDR2 LQKENI, per germline. The germline V and J ends were trimmed by 3 bases and 2 bases, with 10 bases remaining between them. This CDR3 is 15 amino acids long. The CDR3 loop reads CASSPVAQNTGELFF. CDR3 bases: TGTGCCAGCTCACCGGTGGCCCAAAACACCGGGGAGCTGTTTTTT.

The V call is TRBV4-1, the J call TRBJ1-4; 11 bases align to TRBD1. The germline CDR1 and CDR2 sequences are MGHRA and YSYEKL. This CDR3 is 19 amino acids long. The junction had 8 bases not matched to a gene; V was cut back by 2 bases and J by 0 bases. CDR3 protein: CASSQRGQGVYATNEKLFF. The CDR3 bases are TGCGCCAGCAGCCAAAGGGGACAGGGGGTCTACGCAACTAATGAAAAACTGTTTTTT.

This chain connects TRBV4-3 to TRBJ2-7; a weak D match, TRBD1 (5 bases). Germline V gene data show CDR1 as LGHNA and CDR2 as YSLEER. The CDR3 runs 17 residues. The V gene lost 0 bases and the J gene lost 5 bases, with 20 bases spanning the gap. DNA of the CDR3: TGCGCCAGCAGCCAAGATGGTCGTGTCGACAGAAGCCACGAGCAGTACTTC. This encodes CASSQDGRVDRSHEQYF.

This clone showed up just a few times. The gene calls are TRBV19 and TRBJ1-5; no reliable D call. V shed 6 bases and J shed 5 bases, with 8 bases lying between them. The CDR3 consists of 12 residues. Germline values: CDR1 LNHDA, CDR2 SQIVND (reference sequence). CDR3 nucleotides: TGTGCCAGTAGCATTACAGATCAGCCCCAGCATTTT. It specifies CASSITDQPQHF.

This chain uses TRBV6-1 with TRBJ1-5, with a tentative D call TRBD1 (5 bases). V lost 3 bases, J lost 6 bases, and 15 bases lay in between. Germline V gives CDR1 MNHNS, CDR2 SASEGT. There are 15 residues in the CDR3. The CDR3 DNA is TGTGCCAGCAGTGACCCGACGGGGACTACTCAGCCCCAGCATTTT. Translation: CASSDPTGTTQPQHF.

This clone has a single count. This chain joins TRBV30 and TRBJ1-2, with D perhaps matching TRBD1 (5 bases). Germline V lookup: CDR1 GTSNPN, CDR2 SVGIG (reference sequence). There are 12 residues in the CDR3. The V end was cut by 6 bases, the J end by 5 bases, with 13 bases between. CDR3 nucleotides: TGTGCCTGCCCCCTGGAGGGGTATGGCTACACCTTC. Translated, it gives CACPLEGYGYTF. Combining the CDR3 with reference TRBV30 and TRBJ1-2 gives the whole variable domain SQTIHQWPATLVQPVGSPLSLECTVEGTSNPNLYWYRQAAGRGLQLLFYSVGIGQISSEVPQNLSASRPQDRQFILSSKKLLLSDSGFYLCACPLEGYGYTFGSGTRLTVV.